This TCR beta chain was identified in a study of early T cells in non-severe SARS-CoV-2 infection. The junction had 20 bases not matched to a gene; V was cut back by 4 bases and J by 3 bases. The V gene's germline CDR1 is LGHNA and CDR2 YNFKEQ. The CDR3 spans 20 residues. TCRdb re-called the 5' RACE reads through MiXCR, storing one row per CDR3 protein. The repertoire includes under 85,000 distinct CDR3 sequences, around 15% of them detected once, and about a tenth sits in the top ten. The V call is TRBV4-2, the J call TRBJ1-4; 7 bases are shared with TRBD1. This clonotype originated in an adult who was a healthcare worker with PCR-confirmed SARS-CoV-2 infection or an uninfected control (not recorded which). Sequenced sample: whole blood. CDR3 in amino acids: CASSRGSGGQIIGANEKLFF. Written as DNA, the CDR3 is TGTGCCAGCAGCCGAGGCTCTGGGGGACAGATTATAGGAGCTAATGAAAAACTGTTTTTT.